This T cell receptor (beta chain) appears in the sequencing data of a study of T cell responses to AZD1222 COVID-19 vaccine. Study-level points and caveats: Without day 14 samples, only post-peak T cell repertoires were studied.

V was clipped by 8 bases and J by 2 bases; unmatched bases: 8. The CDR3 covers 14 residues. Germline V gene data show CDR1 as SNHLY and CDR2 as FYNNEI. This clone was seen only once. Its antigen is not known. Libraries were prepared by immunoSEQ multiplex PCR; TCRdb keeps only in-frame clonotypes and omits some of them. Among some 84,000 clones listed, around 88% were seen once. This sequence joins TRBV2 and TRBJ2-5; 7 bases map to TRBD1. This specimen consisted of peripheral blood, obtained 28 days after the second AZD1222 dose. The sequence derives from an adult who received the AZD1222 COVID-19 vaccine. This chain's CDR3 is CASGGQAQQETQYF. The CDR3 DNA sequence: TGTGCCAGCGGAGGACAGGCCCAACAAGAGACCCAGTACTTC.